This is a list of T cell receptor beta chains from one sample in a study of blood T cell repertoires in COVID-19. Clones were read by immunoSEQ multiplex PCR, and TCRdb kept only the in-frame ones, dropping some. The profile shows 150,000 to 200,000 clones, roughly 90% of them singletons. Sequenced: peripheral blood. The receptors originated from a woman in her 70s with acute or convalescent COVID-19. Both conserved end residues are part of each CDR3. D genes are given only for firm matches. Clone size is not always given. Where it is, it says once, few, many or a class for expanded clones.

d_call,j_call,clone_size,v_call,cdr3_nt,cdr3_aa
NA,TRBJ1-2,NA,TRBV7-2,TGTGCCAGCAGCCTGAACACGCGCGGGCTATATGGCTACACCTTC,CASSLNTRGLYGYTF
NA,TRBJ2-7,NA,TRBV2,TGTGCCAGCAGTGAAGCTTGGCCAGGGTATCTCTACGAGCAGTACTTC,CASSEAWPGYLYEQYF
TRBD1,TRBJ1-4,NA,TRBV28,TGTGCCAGCAGTTCAACCGGGACAGGGGAGGGAAAACTGTTTTTT,CASSSTGTGEGKLFF
TRBD2,TRBJ2-2,NA,TRBV7-9,TGTGCCAGCAGAGGACTAGCGAACACCGGGGAGCTGTTTTTT,CASRGLANTGELFF
NA,TRBJ2-2,NA,TRBV7-2,TGTGCCAGCAGCTTAGTGGTGGGGGGAGCCGGGGAGCTGTTTTTT,CASSLVVGGAGELFF
TRBD1,TRBJ1-5,NA,TRBV2,TGTGCCAAGGGGACAGGGAGCAATCAGCCCCAGCATTTT,CAKGTGSNQPQHF
TRBD1,TRBJ1-1,once,TRBV10-3,TGTGCCATCAGTCAGGGGGTCACTGAAGCTTTCTTT,CAISQGVTEAFF
TRBD1,TRBJ1-2,NA,TRBV5-1,TGCGCCAGCAGCCGAGGACAGGGGGCGGACTATGGCTACACCTTC,CASSRGQGADYGYTF
TRBD1,TRBJ2-7,NA,TRBV5-1,TGCGCCAGCGCCTCCGGGACAGGCCCCTACGAGCAGTACTTC,CASASGTGPYEQYF
NA,TRBJ1-2,NA,TRBV28,TGTGCCAGCAGTTTTGAGGGCTGGGGTGGCTACACCTTC,CASSFEGWGGYTF
NA,TRBJ1-2,NA,TRBV27,TGTGCCAGCAGTTGGGAGGGACGGAATGGCTACACCTTC,CASSWEGRNGYTF
TRBD1,TRBJ1-2,NA,TRBV7-2,TGTGCCAGCAGCTACCGACAGGGGGGAGCTAACTATGGCTACACCTTC,CASSYRQGGANYGYTF
NA,TRBJ1-5,NA,TRBV2,TGTGCCAGCAGTGAAACGGGGGGAAGCAATCAGCCCCAGCATTTT,CASSETGGSNQPQHF
NA,TRBJ1-2,few,TRBV10-3,TGTGCCATCAGTGAGTCATCAGGGGCTCAGGGCTACACCTTC,CAISESSGAQGYTF
TRBD1,TRBJ2-2,NA,TRBV7-9,TGTGCCAGCAGTCCCCGACAGGGGGCGGTTTTCGGGGAGCTGTTTTTT,CASSPRQGAVFGELFF
TRBD1,TRBJ1-2,few,TRBV13,TGTGCCAGCAGCTGGACCGGGGCACAGGGGATATATGGCTACACCTTC,CASSWTGAQGIYGYTF
NA,TRBJ2-4,NA,TRBV27,TGTGCCAGCAGTTTATCTGACAGGATAGCCAAAAACATTCAGTACTTC,CASSLSDRIAKNIQYF
NA,TRBJ2-5,NA,TRBV7-2,TGTGCCAGCAGCTTATGGGGAGGTGGGCGGGAGACCCAGTACTTC,CASSLWGGGRETQYF
NA,TRBJ2-7,NA,TRBV6-5,TGTGCCTCCGGCGACAGACCCTACGAGCAGTACTTC,CASGDRPYEQYF
NA,TRBJ1-5,NA,TRBV27,TGTGCCAGCAGTTTCGACAGTAATAGCAATCAGCCCCAGCATTTT,CASSFDSNSNQPQHF
TRBD1,TRBJ2-7,NA,TRBV4-1,TGCGCCAGCAGCCCCCGCAGCGACAGGGGGCTATACGAGCAGTACTTC,CASSPRSDRGLYEQYF
NA,TRBJ1-4,NA,TRBV6-6,TGTGCCAGCAGTTCTACACTAGCAACTAATGAAAAACTGTTTTTT,CASSSTLATNEKLFF